The clone carrying this T cell receptor (beta chain) was seen ten or more times. The antigen is unknown. The sample belongs to a study of identical twins. Template switching added a universal primer binding site, and final cDNA carried unique molecular identifiers. TCRdb re-called the 5' RACE reads through MiXCR, storing one row per CDR3 protein. The table records 350,000 or so distinct CDR3 sequences, roughly 9% of them present only once. Study-level results: A cross-sectional statistical analysis, not follow-up of the same donors, supported the conclusions. Where out-of-frame alpha sequences were twin-shared, they showed excess low generation probability.

The CDR3 spans 13 residues. The V and J ends lost 3 bases and 0 bases respectively, with 5 bases between them. Germline CDR1 is LNHDA and CDR2 is SQIVND (reference sequence). The chain is built from TRBV19 and TRBJ1-1; D is uncertain. The specimen sequenced was naive T cells sorted from blood. The receptor was derived from a woman between 45 and 65 years old in good health. The CDR3 region is CASSMALNTEAFF. In nucleotides, the CDR3 is TGTGCCAGTAGTATGGCACTGAACACTGAAGCTTTCTTT.